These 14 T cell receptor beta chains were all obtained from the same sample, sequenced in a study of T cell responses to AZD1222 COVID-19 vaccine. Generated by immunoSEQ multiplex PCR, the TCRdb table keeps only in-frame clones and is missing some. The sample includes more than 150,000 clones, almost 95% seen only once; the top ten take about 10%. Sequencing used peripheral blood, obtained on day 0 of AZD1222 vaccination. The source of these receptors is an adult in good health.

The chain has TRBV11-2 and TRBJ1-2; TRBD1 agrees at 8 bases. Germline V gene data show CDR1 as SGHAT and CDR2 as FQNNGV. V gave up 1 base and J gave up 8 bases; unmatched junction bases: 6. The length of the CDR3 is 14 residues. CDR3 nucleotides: TGTGCCAGCAGCTTAGCCCGGGCAGGGGGCGGCTACACCTTC. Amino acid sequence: CASSLARAGGGYTF. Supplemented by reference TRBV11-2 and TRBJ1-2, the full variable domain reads EAGVAQSPRYKIIEKRQSVAFWCNPISGHATLYWYQQILGQGPKLLIQFQNNGVVDDSQLPKDRFSAERLKGVDSTLKIQPAKLEDSAVYLCASSLARAGGGYTFGSGTRLTVV.

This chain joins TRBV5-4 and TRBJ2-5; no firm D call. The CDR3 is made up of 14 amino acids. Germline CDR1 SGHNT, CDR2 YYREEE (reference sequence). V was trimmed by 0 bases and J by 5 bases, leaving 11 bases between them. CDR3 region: CASSLAESPETQYF. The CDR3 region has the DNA TGTGCCAGCAGCTTGGCGGAGAGTCCGGAGACCCAGTACTTC.

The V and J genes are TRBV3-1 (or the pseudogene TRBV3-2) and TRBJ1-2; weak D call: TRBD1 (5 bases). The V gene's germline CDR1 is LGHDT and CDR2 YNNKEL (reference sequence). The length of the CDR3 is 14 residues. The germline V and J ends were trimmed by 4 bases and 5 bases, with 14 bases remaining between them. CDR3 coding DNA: TGTGCCAGCAGCCCCGACCCCGCAGGGTATGGCTACACCTTC. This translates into CASSPDPAGYGYTF.

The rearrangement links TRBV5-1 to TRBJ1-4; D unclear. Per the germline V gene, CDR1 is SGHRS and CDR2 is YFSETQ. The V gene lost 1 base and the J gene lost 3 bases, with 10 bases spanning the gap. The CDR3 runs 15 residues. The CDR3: CASSLMGRANEKLFF. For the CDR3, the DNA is TGCGCCAGCAGCTTGATGGGGAGAGCTAATGAAAAACTGTTTTTT.

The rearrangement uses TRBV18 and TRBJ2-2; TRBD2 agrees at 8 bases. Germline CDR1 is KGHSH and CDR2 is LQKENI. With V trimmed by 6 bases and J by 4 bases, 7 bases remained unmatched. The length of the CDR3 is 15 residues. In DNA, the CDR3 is TGTGCCAGCTCTCCTAGGACTAGCCTCACCGGGGAGCTGTTTTTT. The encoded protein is CASSPRTSLTGELFF.

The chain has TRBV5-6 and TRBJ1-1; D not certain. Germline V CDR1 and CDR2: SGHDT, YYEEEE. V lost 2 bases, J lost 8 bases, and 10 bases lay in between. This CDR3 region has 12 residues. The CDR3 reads CASSFHRTEAFF. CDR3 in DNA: TGTGCCAGCAGCTTCCACCGGACGGAAGCTTTCTTT.

The CDR3 is CAITSGSPEQYF. In DNA, the CDR3 is TGTGCCATAACTAGCGGGAGCCCCGAGCAGTACTTC. V and J are TRBV10-3 and TRBJ2-7; 11 bases fit TRBD2. The germline gives CDR1 ENHRY, CDR2 SYGVKD. Trimming took 9 bases from V and 6 from J; bases not matched to a gene: 4. The CDR3 consists of 12 residues.

Here the CDR3 DNA reads TGTGCCAGCTCACCACTGCTAGCGGGTAACACCGGGGAGCTGTTTTTT. Translation gives CASSPLLAGNTGELFF. The V call is TRBV18, the J call TRBJ2-2, with 8 bases fitting TRBD2. With 1 base clipped from V and 2 bases from J, the junction kept 3 bases outside the gene matches. CDR1 and CDR2 from the germline V gene are KGHSH and LQKENI. The length of the CDR3 is 16 residues.

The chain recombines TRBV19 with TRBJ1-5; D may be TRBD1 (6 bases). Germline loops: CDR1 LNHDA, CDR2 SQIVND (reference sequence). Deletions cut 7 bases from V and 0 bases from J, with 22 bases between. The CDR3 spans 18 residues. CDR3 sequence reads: CASTLQGGRKYSNQPQHF. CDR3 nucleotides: TGTGCCAGTACTCTCCAAGGGGGACGGAAATATAGCAATCAGCCCCAGCATTTT.

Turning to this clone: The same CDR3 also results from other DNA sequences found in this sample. CDR3 in amino acids: CASSLANYGYTF. The CDR3 coding sequence is TGTGCCAGCAGTTTGGCGAACTATGGCTACACCTTC. This rearrangement joins TRBV12-3 or TRBV12-4 to TRBJ1-2, with D uncertain. Trimming took off 3 bases at V and 2 bases at J, with 4 bases between the two ends. The CDR3 contains 12 residues.

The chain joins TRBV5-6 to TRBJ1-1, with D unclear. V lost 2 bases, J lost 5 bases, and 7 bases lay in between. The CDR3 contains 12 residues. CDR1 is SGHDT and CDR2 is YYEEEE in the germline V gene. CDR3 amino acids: CASSFRSTEAFF. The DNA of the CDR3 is TGTGCCAGCAGCTTTCGAAGTACTGAAGCTTTCTTT.

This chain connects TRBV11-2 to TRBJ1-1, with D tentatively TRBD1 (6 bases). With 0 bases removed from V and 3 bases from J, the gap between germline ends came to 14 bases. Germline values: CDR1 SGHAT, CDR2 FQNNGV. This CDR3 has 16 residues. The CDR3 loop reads CASSLEVAGADTEAFF. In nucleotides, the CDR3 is TGTGCCAGCAGCTTAGAAGTGGCGGGGGCAGACACTGAAGCTTTCTTT.

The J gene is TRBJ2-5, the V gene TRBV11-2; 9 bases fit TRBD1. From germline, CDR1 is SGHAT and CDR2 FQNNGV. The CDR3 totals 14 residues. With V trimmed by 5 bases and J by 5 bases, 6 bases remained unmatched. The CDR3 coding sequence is TGTGCCAGCAGCCGGGGACAGGGAAGGGAGACCCAGTACTTC. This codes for CASSRGQGRETQYF.

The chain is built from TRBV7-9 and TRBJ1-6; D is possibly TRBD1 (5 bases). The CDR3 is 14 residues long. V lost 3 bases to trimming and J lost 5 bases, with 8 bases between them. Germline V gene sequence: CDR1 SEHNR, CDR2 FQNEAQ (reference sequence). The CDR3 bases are TGTGCCAGCAGCTTCGACAGCCATAATTCACCCCTCCACTTT. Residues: CASSFDSHNSPLHF.